Shown below are 7 T cell receptor beta chains from a single sample sequenced in a study of T-cell memory formation after mild COVID-19. TCRdb reprocessed the 5' RACE reads with MiXCR, giving one entry per CDR3 protein. The repertoire includes 500,000 to 650,000 distinct CDR3 sequences, roughly 22% of them detected once, and about 8.2% sits in the top ten. Sequences were obtained from PBMCs or a T cell subset sorted from them (not recorded which). Source of these receptors: an adult woman who had mild COVID-19 (a few samples of this study predate the infection). Cell type and time point are not known.

This clonotype appeared a few times. J is TRBJ2-5 and V is TRBV27; TRBD2 is a possible D gene (5 bases). The CDR3 is 14 residues long. The ends were cut back, 2 bases at V and 5 bases at J, with 12 bases in the middle. CDR1 and CDR2 (germline): MNHEY, SMNVEV (reference sequence). Here the CDR3 reads CASSLLGRGETQYF. Written as DNA, the CDR3 is TGTGCCAGCAGTTTACTCGGTCGGGGTGAGACCCAGTACTTC.

This clonotype was recorded a few times. The chain uses TRBV20-1 and TRBJ2-1; maybe TRBD2 (7 bases). The germline V gene has CDR1 DFQATT and CDR2 SNEGSKA (reference sequence). The CDR3 runs 14 residues. The CDR3 region has the DNA TGCAGGGCCATGCGGGGGCCCACCTACAATGAGCAGTTCTTC. It translates to CRAMRGPTYNEQFF.

This CDR3 reads CASSPGTGRGETQYF. Written as DNA, the CDR3 is TGTGCCAGCAGCCCCGGGACAGGGAGGGGAGAGACCCAGTACTTC. The V and J genes are TRBV12-3 or TRBV12-4 and TRBJ2-5; 9 nucleotides agree with TRBD1. CDR3 size: 15 residues. V was pared by 6 bases and J by 4 bases, with 9 bases of the junction left unmatched.

This sequence joins TRBV5-5 and TRBJ2-1, with a tentative D call TRBD1 (5 bases). V gave up 2 bases and J gave up 8 bases, with 14 bases separating them. The CDR3 is 14 amino acids. Germline CDR1 reads SGHKS; CDR2 reads YYEKEE (reference sequence). CDR3 amino acids: CASSLSGDSHEQFF. CDR3 in DNA: TGTGCCAGCAGCTTAAGTGGAGACAGCCATGAGCAGTTCTTC.

This clonotype was seen a few times. The chain carries TRBV7-9 and TRBJ2-1; D unresolved. Germline V gives CDR1 SEHNR, CDR2 FQNEAQ (reference sequence). The CDR3 is 15 residues long. The V gene lost 4 bases and the J gene lost 0 bases, with 10 bases spanning the gap. In DNA form, the CDR3 reads TGTGCCAGCAGCTACTCCCAAAGCTCCTACAATGAGCAGTTCTTC. Translated: CASSYSQSSYNEQFF.

This clonotype was counted only a few times. This chain connects TRBV13 to TRBJ1-1, with 9 nucleotides matching TRBD1. Germline CDR1 and CDR2: PRHDT and FYEKMQ (reference sequence). The CDR3 has 15 amino acids. The V segment lost 5 bases and the J segment 2 bases; nucleotides outside the gene matches: 6. DNA of the CDR3: TGTGCCAGCAGCGCGCCGGGACAGGGAAACACTGAAGCTTTCTTT. Translating it yields CASSAPGQGNTEAFF.

There are a few counts of this clonotype. This chain connects TRBV29-1 to TRBJ2-6, with D uncertain. Deletions cut 4 bases from V and 4 bases from J, with 8 bases between. CDR3 size: 13 residues. The germline gives CDR1 SQVTM, CDR2 ANQGSEA. The DNA for the CDR3 is TGCAGCGTTGGGGTTACCGGGGCCAACGTCCTGACTTTC. Its translation is CSVGVTGANVLTF.